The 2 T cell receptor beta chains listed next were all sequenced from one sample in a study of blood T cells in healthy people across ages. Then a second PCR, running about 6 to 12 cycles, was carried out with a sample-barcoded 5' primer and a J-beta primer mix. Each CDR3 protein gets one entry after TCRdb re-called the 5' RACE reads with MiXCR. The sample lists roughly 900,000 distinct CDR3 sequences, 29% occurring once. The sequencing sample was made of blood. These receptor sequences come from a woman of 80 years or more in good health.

DNA for the CDR3: TGTGCCAGCAGCCCCAGGACAGACCATAACTATGGCTACACCTTC. Translation gives CASSPRTDHNYGYTF. V gene TRBV11-1 combines with J gene TRBJ1-2; the D gene is possibly TRBD1 (6 bases). Deletions cut 5 bases from V and 1 base from J, with 14 bases between. The CDR3 extends over 15 amino acids. Germline V gene sequence: CDR1 SGHAT, CDR2 FQDESV (reference sequence).

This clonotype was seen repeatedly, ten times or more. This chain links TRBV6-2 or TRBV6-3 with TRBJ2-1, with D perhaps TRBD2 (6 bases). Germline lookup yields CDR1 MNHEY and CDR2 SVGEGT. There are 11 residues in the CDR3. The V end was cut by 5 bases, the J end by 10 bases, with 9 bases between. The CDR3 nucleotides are TGTGCCAGCAGTAATCGGGGGGAGCAGTTCTTC. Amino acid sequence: CASSNRGEQFF.